One and the same sample provided the 27 T cell receptor beta chains below, sequenced in a study of response to subunit inactivated influenza vaccine. Via MiXCR, TCRdb re-called the RT-PCR reads, giving one row per CDR3 protein. The sample includes fewer than 800,000 distinct CDR3 sequences, 15% to 18% seen only once; the top ten take roughly 12%. Here the sequenced sample was PBMCs from blood, taken 11 to 12 days after vaccination. The receptors stem from a man between 50 and 59 years old who received an inactivated influenza vaccine.

The rearrangement joins TRBV11-2 to TRBJ2-7, with 8 nucleotides matching TRBD1. In germline, CDR1 is SGHAT, CDR2 FQNNGV. The CDR3 sequence is 15 residues long. Trimming removed 1 base from V and 5 bases from J; junction bases left unmatched: 7. The DNA for the CDR3 is TGTGCCAGCAGCTTAGTCCGGACAGGGCGACACGAGCAGTACTTC. It translates to CASSLVRTGRHEQYF.

This clonotype has more than one count but fewer than ten. This chain joins TRBV2 and TRBJ2-4; D may be TRBD2 (7 bases). This CDR3 spans 15 amino acids. CDR1 SNHLY and CDR2 FYNNEI come from the germline V gene. Trimming left V 5 bases short and J 1 base short, with 12 bases between. The DNA for the CDR3 is TGTGCCAGCAGTACGGGGGGCCGGGCCAAAAACATTCAGTACTTC. Its protein product is CASSTGGRAKNIQYF. Variable domain in full (rest from reference TRBV2 and TRBJ2-4): EPEVTQTPSHQVTQMGQEVILRCVPISNHLYFYWYRQILGQKVEFLVSFYNNEISEKSEIFDDQFSVERPDGSNFTLKIRSTKLEDSAMYFCASSTGGRAKNIQYFGAGTRLSVL.

This clonotype was picked up a small number of times. The chain carries TRBV10-2 and TRBJ2-7; 7 bases agree with TRBD1. CDR3 size: 13 residues. The V gene's germline CDR1 is WSHSY and CDR2 SAAADI. After removal of 10 bases from V and 4 bases from J, the junction contained 10 bases not matched to a gene. CDR3 residues: CATKGQDRYEQYF. In DNA, the CDR3 is TGCGCCACTAAAGGACAGGATCGATACGAGCAGTACTTC.

This clonotype was observed a handful of times. J is TRBJ2-2 and V is TRBV10-3; 8 bases align to TRBD1. Germline CDR1 reads ENHRY; CDR2 reads SYGVKD. V dropped 5 bases and J dropped 3; count of bases not matched to a gene: 5. The CDR3 contains 15 residues. The CDR3: CAISSGTGDTGELFF. The CDR3 bases are TGTGCCATCAGTTCCGGGACAGGAGACACCGGGGAGCTGTTTTTT.

J is TRBJ2-5 and V is TRBV29-1; D perhaps matches TRBD1 (6 bases). Trimming left V 8 bases short and J 9 bases short, with 16 bases between. This CDR3 is 11 amino acids long. Germline CDR1 reads SQVTM; CDR2 reads ANQGSEA. For the CDR3, the DNA is TGCAGCTCCGTGGGCGCAGGGGCCCAGTACTTC. This sequence encodes CSSVGAGAQYF.

V usage is TRBV4-3 and J usage is TRBJ1-1, with a possible D match to TRBD1 (6 bases). V lost 6 bases, J lost 2 bases, and 13 bases lay in between. In germline, CDR1 is LGHNA, CDR2 YSLEER. This CDR3 region has 14 residues. The CDR3 DNA is TGCGCCAGCAGGCTCGGGGGGACAAACACTGAAGCTTTCTTT. Its translation: CASRLGGTNTEAFF.

This clonotype was detected a few times. The V call is TRBV6-5, the J call TRBJ2-7; 11 nucleotides align to TRBD1. J gave up 6 bases and V 4 bases, and 2 bases lay outside the gene matches. Germline V CDR1 and CDR2: MNHEY, SVGAGI. The CDR3 has 13 residues. This CDR3 is CASSSGTGGEQYF. The CDR3 DNA is TGTGCCAGCAGTTCCGGGACAGGGGGCGAGCAGTACTTC.

This clonotype was counted many times. The rearrangement uses TRBV29-1 and TRBJ1-1; D may be TRBD1 (5 bases). The CDR3 length is 12 residues. The germline gives CDR1 SQVTM, CDR2 ANQGSEA. Between the trimmed V and J ends, which lost 4 bases and 3 bases, there was a span of 9 bases. CDR3 sequence: CSVGGGDTEAFF. In DNA, the CDR3 is TGCAGCGTTGGGGGGGGAGACACTGAAGCTTTCTTT. The full variable domain, rest sourced from reference TRBV29-1 and TRBJ1-1, is SAVISQKPSRDICQRGTSLTIQCQVDSQVTMMFWYRQQPGQSLTLIATANQGSEATYESGFVIDKFPISRPNLTFSTLTVSNMSPEDSSIYLCSVGGGDTEAFFGQGTRLTVV.

The chain carries TRBV20-1 and TRBJ1-6; a possible D gene is TRBD1 (6 bases). Germline loops: CDR1 DFQATT, CDR2 SNEGSKA (reference sequence). The V and J ends lost 2 bases and 7 bases respectively, with 15 bases between them. The CDR3 loop spans 15 amino acids. The CDR3 sequence: CSARLGRGGNSPLHF. DNA of the CDR3: TGCAGTGCTAGACTGGGCAGGGGTGGAAATTCACCCCTCCACTTT.

The rearrangement joins TRBV7-2 to TRBJ1-2; D may be TRBD1 (5 bases). The V gene's germline CDR1 is SGHTA and CDR2 FQGNSA. The CDR3 extends over 16 amino acids. V was cut by 5 bases and J by 4 bases, with 20 bases left in between. CDR3 in DNA: TGTGCCAGCAGCGGTAAACCCGGGACGGACCTCTATGGCTACACCTTC. This codes for CASSGKPGTDLYGYTF.

This clonotype appeared a few times. The chain carries TRBV20-1 and TRBJ2-1; D remains ambiguous. The ends were cut back, 3 bases at V and 1 base at J, with 7 bases in the middle. From germline, CDR1 is DFQATT and CDR2 SNEGSKA (reference sequence). The CDR3 is 13 residues long. The CDR3 is CSASDTSYNEQFF. CDR3 sequence (DNA): TGCAGTGCTAGTGACACTTCCTACAATGAGCAGTTCTTC.

The rearrangement uses TRBV9 and TRBJ1-2, with 7 bases identical to TRBD1. V trimming: 4 bases; J trimming: 6 bases; junction bases outside the gene matches: 9. Looked up from germline, CDR1 is SGDLS and CDR2 is YYNGEE. The CDR3 is 14 amino acids. The CDR3 coding sequence is TGTGCCAGCAGCCGTCCCCTGACAGGGAATGGCTACACCTTC. Residues: CASSRPLTGNGYTF.

This clonotype was observed at least ten times. The chain combines TRBV5-1 with TRBJ2-1; 12 bases fit TRBD2. CDR1 and CDR2 from the germline V gene are SGHRS and YFSETQ. V lost 4 bases, J lost 6 bases, and 11 bases stayed unmatched. The CDR3 is 17 amino acids. CDR3 region: CASSEGTTSGRLNEQFF. As DNA, the CDR3 is TGCGCCAGCAGCGAAGGGACGACTAGCGGGAGACTCAATGAGCAGTTCTTC. Based on the CDR3 plus reference TRBV5-1 and TRBJ2-1, the full variable domain is KAGVTQTPRYLIKTRGQQVTLSCSPISGHRSVSWYQQTPGQGLQFLFEYFSETQRNKGNFPGRFSGRQFSNSRSEMNVSTLELGDSALYLCASSEGTTSGRLNEQFFGPGTRLTVL.

This clonotype was seen at least ten times. The chain joins TRBV20-1 to TRBJ2-7; 9 bases align to TRBD2. Germline CDR1 DFQATT, CDR2 SNEGSKA (reference sequence). Losses at the gene ends were 2 bases for V and 3 bases for J; bases not matched to a gene: 8. This CDR3 region has 15 residues. The CDR3 sequence is CSARPGGRAFYEQYF. Here the CDR3 DNA reads TGCAGTGCTAGACCCGGCGGGAGGGCGTTCTACGAGCAGTACTTC.

The V and J genes are TRBV15 and TRBJ2-4, with D possibly TRBD1 on 6 matching bases. V lost 0 bases, J lost 0 bases, and 12 bases lay in between. The CDR3 has 17 amino acids. Germline V gives CDR1 LNHNV, CDR2 YYDKDF (reference sequence). The CDR3 DNA is TGTGCCACCAGCAGAGATCACAGGGCCCTAGCCAAAAACATTCAGTACTTC. Translated, it gives CATSRDHRALAKNIQYF.

This clonotype was counted ten times or more. The chain joins TRBV28 to TRBJ2-7, with 9 bases fitting TRBD1. This CDR3 is built from 15 residues. The trim removed 4 bases at V and 0 bases at J, leaving 4 bases unmatched. CDR1 is MDHEN, CDR2 SYDVKM, per germline. DNA for the CDR3: TGTGCCAGCAGTTCCGGGACAGGGAGCTCCTACGAGCAGTACTTC. It encodes CASSSGTGSSYEQYF.

This clonotype has only a few counts. CDR3 DNA: TGCGCCAGTACGACTAGCGGGGGGATTCAAGAGACCCAGTACTTC. This sequence encodes CASTTSGGIQETQYF. The V gene is TRBV5-1, the J gene TRBJ2-5; 13 bases fit TRBD2. The CDR3 is 15 amino acids. The germline V gene encodes CDR1 SGHRS and CDR2 YFSETQ. V gave up 8 bases and J gave up 2 bases; unmatched junction bases: 6.

The chain carries TRBV7-8 and TRBJ2-5; TRBD1 matches 7 bases. V lost 3 bases to trimming and J lost 3 bases; unmatched junction nucleotides: 10. The length of the CDR3 is 16 residues. The germline V gene has CDR1 SGHVS and CDR2 FQNEAQ. CDR3 residues: CASSFTLGQPEETQYF. The CDR3 nucleotides are TGTGCCAGCAGCTTTACCCTGGGACAGCCCGAAGAGACCCAGTACTTC. The full variable domain, rest sourced from reference TRBV7-8 and TRBJ2-5, is GAGVSQSPRYKVAKRGQDVALRCDPISGHVSLFWYQQALGQGPEFLTYFQNEAQLDKSGLPSDRFFAERPEGSVSTLKIQRTQQEDSAVYLCASSFTLGQPEETQYFGPGTRLLVL.

The CDR3 loop is CASTPSGSVDEQFF. In nucleotides, the CDR3 is TGTGCCAGCACCCCCAGCGGGTCGGTCGATGAGCAGTTCTTC. The chain has TRBV9 and TRBJ2-1; D might be TRBD2 (6 bases). Germline lookup yields CDR1 SGDLS and CDR2 YYNGEE. This CDR3 has 14 amino acids. The V end lost 6 bases, the J end lost 8 bases, and 18 bases lay between the germline ends. The whole variable domain, filled in from reference TRBV9 and TRBJ2-1, reads DSGVTQTPKHLITATGQRVTLRCSPRSGDLSVYWYQQSLDQGLQFLIQYYNGEERAKGNILERFSAQQFPDLHSELNLSSLELGDSALYFCASTPSGSVDEQFFGPGTRLTVL.

This clonotype was picked up many times. The J gene is TRBJ2-3, the V gene TRBV5-1; 12 nucleotides align to TRBD1. With V trimmed by 4 bases and J by 4 bases, 10 bases remained unmatched. This CDR3 region has 17 residues. Per the germline V gene, CDR1 is SGHRS and CDR2 is YFSETQ. CDR3 DNA: TGCGCCAGCAGCCGAAGGTCGGGACAGGGGGCTTCAGATACGCAGTATTTT. This encodes CASSRRSGQGASDTQYF.

This chain connects TRBV20-1 to TRBJ2-7; 10 nucleotides align to TRBD1. The CDR3 totals 12 residues. V lost 6 bases to trimming and J lost 13 bases; unmatched junction nucleotides: 12. Germline V gene data show CDR1 as DFQATT and CDR2 as SNEGSKA (reference sequence). This CDR3 reads CSASDRDRGPYF. The CDR3 DNA is TGCAGTGCCTCCGACCGGGACAGGGGCCCATACTTC.

CDR3 sequence reads: CSASFRVSEKLFF. The CDR3 DNA reads TGCAGTGCTAGTTTCCGGGTTTCGGAAAAACTGTTTTTT. The chain links TRBV20-1 to TRBJ1-4; no definite D call. The V end lost 3 bases, the J end lost 8 bases, and 13 bases lay between the germline ends. The CDR3 spans 13 residues. Germline values: CDR1 DFQATT, CDR2 SNEGSKA (reference sequence).

This clonotype has ten or more counts. This chain joins TRBV7-9 and TRBJ2-1, with D perhaps TRBD1 or TRBD2 (5 bases each). Germline CDR1 is SEHNR and CDR2 is FQNEAQ (reference sequence). With 5 bases removed from V and 3 bases from J, the gap between germline ends came to 17 bases. CDR3 length: 16 residues. This chain's CDR3 is CASSPYRDGLYNEQFF. CDR3 DNA sequence: TGTGCCAGCAGCCCCTATAGGGACGGGCTCTACAATGAGCAGTTCTTC.

This clonotype was observed a handful of times. This chain connects TRBV9 to TRBJ2-7, with 7 positions matching TRBD2. The CDR3 loop spans 16 amino acids. The germline V gene has CDR1 SGDLS and CDR2 YYNGEE. The V segment lost 0 bases and the J segment 0 bases; nucleotides outside the gene matches: 6. CDR3 in amino acids: CASSVGVGGSSYEQYF. CDR3 bases: TGTGCCAGCAGCGTAGGGGTGGGAGGGAGCTCCTACGAGCAGTACTTC. The variable domain in full, completed from reference TRBV9 and TRBJ2-7, reads DSGVTQTPKHLITATGQRVTLRCSPRSGDLSVYWYQQSLDQGLQFLIQYYNGEERAKGNILERFSAQQFPDLHSELNLSSLELGDSALYFCASSVGVGGSSYEQYFGPGTRLTVT.

V gene TRBV7-8 combines with J gene TRBJ1-5; 10 bases fit TRBD1. V shed 6 bases, J shed 6 bases, and the junction held 8 bases outside the gene matches. The germline V gene has CDR1 SGHVS and CDR2 FQNEAQ. The length of the CDR3 is 15 residues. CDR3 protein: CASRPDRGRGQPQHF. The CDR3 coding sequence is TGTGCCAGCAGACCAGACAGGGGGCGAGGTCAGCCCCAGCATTTT.

The genes are TRBV4-2 and TRBJ2-3; possible D gene TRBD2, 5 bases. Germline-derived CDR1 and CDR2 are LGHNA and YNFKEQ. The CDR3 runs 15 residues. V lost 0 bases and J 8 bases, leaving 15 bases between the germline ends. The CDR3 DNA follows: TGTGCCAGCAGCCAAGAGGCTAGCCGTCAGGCTACGCAGTATTTT. Translation: CASSQEASRQATQYF.

The V gene is TRBV29-1, the J gene TRBJ2-7; 7 bases are a match to TRBD1. This CDR3 is 15 amino acids long. Germline V gene sequence: CDR1 SQVTM, CDR2 ANQGSEA. V gave up 6 bases and J gave up 0 bases; unmatched junction bases: 11. CDR3 sequence: CSVAYPGQSSYEQYF. For the CDR3, the DNA is TGCAGCGTCGCATATCCGGGACAGAGCTCCTACGAGCAGTACTTC.